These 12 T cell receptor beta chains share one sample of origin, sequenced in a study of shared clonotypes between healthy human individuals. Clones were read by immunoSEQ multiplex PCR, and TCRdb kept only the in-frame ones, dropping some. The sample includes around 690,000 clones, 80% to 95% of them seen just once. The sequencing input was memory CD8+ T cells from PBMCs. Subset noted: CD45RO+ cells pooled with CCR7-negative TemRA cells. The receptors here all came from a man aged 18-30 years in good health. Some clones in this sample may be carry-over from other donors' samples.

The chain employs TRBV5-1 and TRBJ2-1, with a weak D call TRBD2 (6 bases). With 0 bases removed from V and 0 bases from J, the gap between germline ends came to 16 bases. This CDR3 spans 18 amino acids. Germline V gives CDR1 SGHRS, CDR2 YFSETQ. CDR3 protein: CASSLARRELSSYNEQFF. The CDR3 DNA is TGCGCCAGCAGCTTGGCCCGGCGGGAATTAAGCTCCTACAATGAGCAGTTCTTC. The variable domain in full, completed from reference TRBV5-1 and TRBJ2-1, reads KAGVTQTPRYLIKTRGQQVTLSCSPISGHRSVSWYQQTPGQGLQFLFEYFSETQRNKGNFPGRFSGRQFSNSRSEMNVSTLELGDSALYLCASSLARRELSSYNEQFFGPGTRLTVL.

CDR3 loop: CATADRDSNTEAFF. The CDR3 DNA reads as TGTGCCACCGCCGACAGGGATTCGAACACTGAAGCTTTCTTT. V is TRBV27 and J is TRBJ1-1; the match to TRBD1 covers 7 bases. Looked up from germline, CDR1 is MNHEY and CDR2 is SMNVEV (reference sequence). The CDR3 loop spans 14 amino acids. The V gene end was trimmed by 10 bases and the J gene end by 1 base; junction bases not matched to a gene: 9.

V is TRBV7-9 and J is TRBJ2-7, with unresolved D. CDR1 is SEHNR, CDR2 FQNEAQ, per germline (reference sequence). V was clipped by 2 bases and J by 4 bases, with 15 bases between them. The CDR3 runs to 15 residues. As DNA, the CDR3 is TGTGCCAGCAGCTTATCCTCCACAGCCGAGTACGAGCAGTACTTC. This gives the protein CASSLSSTAEYEQYF.

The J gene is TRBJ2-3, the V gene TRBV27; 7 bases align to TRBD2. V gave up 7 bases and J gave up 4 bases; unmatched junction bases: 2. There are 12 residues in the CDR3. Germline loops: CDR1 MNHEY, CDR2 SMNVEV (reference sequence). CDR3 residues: CASIGGADTQYF. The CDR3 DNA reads TGTGCCAGCATTGGGGGGGCAGATACGCAGTATTTT.

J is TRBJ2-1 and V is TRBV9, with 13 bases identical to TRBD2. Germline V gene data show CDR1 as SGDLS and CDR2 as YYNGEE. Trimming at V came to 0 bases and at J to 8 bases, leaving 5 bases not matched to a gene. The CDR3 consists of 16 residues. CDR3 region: CASSVAGTSGNHEQFF. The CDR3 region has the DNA TGTGCCAGCAGCGTAGCCGGGACTAGCGGGAACCATGAGCAGTTCTTC. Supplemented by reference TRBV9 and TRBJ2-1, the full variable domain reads DSGVTQTPKHLITATGQRVTLRCSPRSGDLSVYWYQQSLDQGLQFLIQYYNGEERAKGNILERFSAQQFPDLHSELNLSSLELGDSALYFCASSVAGTSGNHEQFFGPGTRLTVL.

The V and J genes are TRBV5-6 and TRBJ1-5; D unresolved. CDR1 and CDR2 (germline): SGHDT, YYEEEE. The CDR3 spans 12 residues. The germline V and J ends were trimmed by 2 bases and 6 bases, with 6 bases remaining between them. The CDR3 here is CASSLKGQPQHF. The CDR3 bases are TGTGCCAGCAGCTTAAAGGGTCAGCCCCAGCATTTT.

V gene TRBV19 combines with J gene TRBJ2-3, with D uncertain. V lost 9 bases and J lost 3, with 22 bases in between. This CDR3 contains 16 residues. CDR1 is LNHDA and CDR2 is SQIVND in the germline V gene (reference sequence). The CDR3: CASPLDGSKVTDTQYF. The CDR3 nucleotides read TGTGCCAGCCCTCTAGACGGCTCGAAGGTTACAGATACGCAGTATTTT.

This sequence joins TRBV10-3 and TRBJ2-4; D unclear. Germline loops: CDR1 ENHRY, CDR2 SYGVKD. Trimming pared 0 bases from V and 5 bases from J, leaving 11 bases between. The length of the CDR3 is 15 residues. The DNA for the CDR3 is TGTGCCATCAGTGAGTCAGTTGGTCGGGAAAACATTCAGTACTTC. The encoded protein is CAISESVGRENIQYF.

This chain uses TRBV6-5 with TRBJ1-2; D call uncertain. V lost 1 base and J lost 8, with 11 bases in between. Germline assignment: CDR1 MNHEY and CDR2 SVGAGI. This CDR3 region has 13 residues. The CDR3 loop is CASSYLAGSGYTF. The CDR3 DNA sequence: TGTGCCAGCAGTTACTTAGCGGGATCGGGCTACACCTTC.

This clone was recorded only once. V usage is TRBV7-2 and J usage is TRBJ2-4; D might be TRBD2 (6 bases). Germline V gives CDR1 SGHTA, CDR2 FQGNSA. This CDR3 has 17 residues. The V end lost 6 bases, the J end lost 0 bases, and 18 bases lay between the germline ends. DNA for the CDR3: TGTGCCAGCAGTCCCTTGGGCGGGATGGGAGCCAAAAACATTCAGTACTTC. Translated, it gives CASSPLGGMGAKNIQYF.

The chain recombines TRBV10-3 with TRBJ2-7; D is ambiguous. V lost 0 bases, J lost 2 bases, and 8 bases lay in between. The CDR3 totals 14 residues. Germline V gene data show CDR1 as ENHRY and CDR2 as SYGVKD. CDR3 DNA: TGTGCCATCAGTGAGTCTCACGGTACCTACGAGCAGTACTTC. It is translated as CAISESHGTYEQYF.

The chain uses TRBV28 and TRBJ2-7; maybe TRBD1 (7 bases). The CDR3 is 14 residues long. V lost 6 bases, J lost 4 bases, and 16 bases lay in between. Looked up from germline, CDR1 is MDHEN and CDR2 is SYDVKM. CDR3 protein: CASSSRAGGYEQYF. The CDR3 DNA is TGTGCCAGCAGCTCCCGTGCAGGGGGGTACGAGCAGTACTTC.